The rows below give T cell receptor beta chains drawn from one sample of a study of OX40 agonist ivuxolimab in advanced cancers. Profiling relied on immunoSEQ multiplex PCR, and the TCRdb table lists in-frame clones only, not all of them. Here the sample spans more than 45,000 clones, 70% to 90% being singletons. Sequencing was performed on CD4+ or CD8+ T cells sorted from blood, taken in a trial of the OX40 agonist ivuxolimab. Receptor source: an adult with an advanced solid tumor such as melanoma, head and neck, liver or kidney cancer. Each CDR3 is given with its conserved first and last residue. A D gene is named only where the DNA matches it firmly. The size of a clone is reported for some rows only, either as once, few or many, or as a class for expanded clones.

v_call	j_call	d_call	clone_size	cdr3_nt	cdr3_aa
TRBV2	TRBJ2-7	TRBD1	NA	TGTGCCAGCAGGGATTGGACAGGGGGACCACTCTCCTACGAGCAGTACTTC	CASRDWTGGPLSYEQYF
TRBV19	TRBJ1-5	NA	NA	TGTGCCAGTAGTATGGAGGGACGGGAAAATCAGCCCCAGCATTTT	CASSMEGRENQPQHF
TRBV7-2	TRBJ2-7	NA	few	TGTGCCAGCAGCTTAGTCGGAGGGGGACAAAATGTGGGCGAGCAGTACTTC	CASSLVGGGQNVGEQYF
TRBV30	TRBJ1-6	NA	NA	TGTGCCTGGACCTTACAGAGTAATTCACCCCTCCACTTT	CAWTLQSNSPLHF
TRBV12-5	TRBJ2-1	NA	NA	TGTGCTAGTGGTCGAGCCTCAGGGTACAATGAGCAGTTCTTC	CASGRASGYNEQFF
TRBV11-1	TRBJ2-3	NA	NA	TGTGCCAGCAAAGACGGACGGCTGATCACAGATACGCAGTATTTT	CASKDGRLITDTQYF
TRBV11-3	TRBJ2-5	NA	NA	TGTGCCAGCAGTCGGACGGTACAAGAGACCCAGTACTTC	CASSRTVQETQYF
TRBV28	TRBJ2-3	NA	NA	TGTGCCAGCAGTTTACTGCAGGGATCTGCAGATACGCAGTATTTT	CASSLLQGSADTQYF
TRBV6-5	TRBJ2-7	NA	NA	TGTGCCAGCAGTCATAGCGGCCCGAGCTCCTACGAGCAGTACTTC	CASSHSGPSSYEQYF
TRBV2	TRBJ1-6	NA	NA	TGTGCCACCCAGCCGGCGGAAGCCAATTCACCCCTCCACTTT	CATQPAEANSPLHF
TRBV11-1	TRBJ2-2	NA	NA	TGTGCCAGCAGCTCCCAGGGAGGCAACACCGGGGAGCTGTTTTTT	CASSSQGGNTGELFF
TRBV7-3	TRBJ2-7	NA	once	TGTGCCAGCACCTCGACCGTATCCTACGAGCAGTACTTC	CASTSTVSYEQYF
TRBV29-1	TRBJ1-2	NA	NA	TGCAGCGTTCCCACGAGATCCTATGGCTACACCTTC	CSVPTRSYGYTF
TRBV4-1	TRBJ1-1	NA	few	TGCGCCAGCAGCCTACAGGCCCTGAGCGCTGAAGCTTTCTTT	CASSLQALSAEAFF
TRBV19	TRBJ2-5	TRBD1	once	TGTGCCAGTAGCCCTTTGGACAGGGAAGAGACCCAGTACTTC	CASSPLDREETQYF
TRBV7-2	TRBJ1-5	NA	few	TGTGCCAGCAGCTTAGGGGTGAGGCAGCCCCAGCATTTT	CASSLGVRQPQHF
TRBV4-1	TRBJ1-4	TRBD1	few	TGCGCCAGCAGCCAAGGGCCGCCGGGACAGAGGGATGAAAAACTGTTTTTT	CASSQGPPGQRDEKLFF
TRBV28	TRBJ1-2	NA	NA	TGTGCCAGCACCGCGGGGGGGAGTAAGGGCTACACCTTC	CASTAGGSKGYTF
TRBV6-1	TRBJ2-7	NA	NA	TGTGCCAGCAGTGACCCTGGAGGGTCTCGGAACGAGCAGTACTTC	CASSDPGGSRNEQYF
TRBV28	TRBJ1-5	NA	NA	TGTGCCAGCAGTTTAATCCAGAATAGCAATCAGCCCCAGCATTTT	CASSLIQNSNQPQHF
TRBV19	TRBJ1-2	TRBD1	NA	TGTGCCAGTAGTCTCTACGACAGGGGGCGTTTGGACTACACCTTC	CASSLYDRGRLDYTF
TRBV29-1	TRBJ1-5	TRBD1	NA	TGCAGCGTTGTTGACAGGGACATAAATCAGCCCCAGCATTTT	CSVVDRDINQPQHF
TRBV4-2	TRBJ2-1	TRBD2	NA	TGTGTCTGCGGGGGGGACAATGAGCAGTTCTTC	CVCGGDNEQFF
TRBV5-6	TRBJ1-4	TRBD1	NA	TGTGCCAGCAGCTTCAGGACAGGGGCAAATGAAAAACTGTTTTTT	CASSFRTGANEKLFF
TRBV5-6	TRBJ1-2	NA	NA	TGTGCCAGCAGGCCACTTATCGAGGATACGGGGGCTGAATATGGCTACACCTTC	CASRPLIEDTGAEYGYTF
TRBV11-3	TRBJ2-7	NA	NA	TGTGCCAGCAGCTTACGTAGCACAACCTACGAGCAGTACTTC	CASSLRSTTYEQYF
TRBV19	TRBJ1-5	NA	NA	TGTGCCAGTAGCCTCACGGACGGCGATCAGCCCCAGCATTTT	CASSLTDGDQPQHF
TRBV25-1	TRBJ1-3	NA	NA	TGTGCCAGCAGTGACGAGGCAGTCAGCTCTGGAAACACCATATATTTT	CASSDEAVSSGNTIYF
TRBV7-2	TRBJ2-3	NA	NA	TGTGCCAGCAGCCGTAATGGGGGCCGCACAGATACGCAGTATTTT	CASSRNGGRTDTQYF
TRBV9	TRBJ2-3	NA	NA	TGTGCCAGCAGCGTACTAAGGGCAGATACGCAGTATTTT	CASSVLRADTQYF
TRBV19	TRBJ1-2	NA	NA	TGTGCCAGTAGTAACTATGGCTACACCTTC	CASSNYGYTF